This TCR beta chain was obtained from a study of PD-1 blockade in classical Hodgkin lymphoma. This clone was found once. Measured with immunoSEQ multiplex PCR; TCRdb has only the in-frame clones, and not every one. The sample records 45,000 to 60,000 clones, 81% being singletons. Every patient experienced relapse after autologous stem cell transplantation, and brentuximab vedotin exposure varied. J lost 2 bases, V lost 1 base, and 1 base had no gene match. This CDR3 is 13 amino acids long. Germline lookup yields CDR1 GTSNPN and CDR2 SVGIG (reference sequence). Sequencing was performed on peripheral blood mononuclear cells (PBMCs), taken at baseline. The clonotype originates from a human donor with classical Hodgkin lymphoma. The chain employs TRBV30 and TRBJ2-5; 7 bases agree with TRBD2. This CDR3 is CAWSAGGQETQYF. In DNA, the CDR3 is TGTGCCTGGAGTGCGGGGGGACAAGAGACCCAGTACTTC.